The clone carrying this T cell receptor (beta chain) showed up just a few times. Its specificity is unknown. CDR1 and CDR2 (germline): SGHVS, FQNEAQ. After removal of 4 bases from V and 7 bases from J, the junction contained 8 bases not matched to a gene. The CDR3 contains 15 residues. Produced via immunoSEQ multiplex PCR; TCRdb's table is partial and in-frame only. The sample shows around 15,000 clones, roughly nine tenths of them seen only once. The entry originates in a study of lymphopenia after photon versus proton radiotherapy. Study results and limitations: Under photons, naive T cells and diversity fell while effector/memory populations rose.

This specimen consisted of peripheral blood, obtained from a patient treated with proton-based radiotherapy. The clonotype was recovered from a woman aged 60-70 years with cholangiocarcinoma. Some clones in this sample may be carry-over from other donors' samples. J is TRBJ2-7 and V is TRBV7-8, with 12 bases fitting TRBD2. The CDR3 DNA reads TGTGCCAGCAGCTCTGAACTAGCGGGAGGTCGAGAGCAGTACTTC. Amino acid sequence: CASSSELAGGREQYF.